This T cell receptor (beta chain) came from a study of blood T cells in healthy people across ages. Russia was home to the donors, healthy Caucasian individuals aged roughly 6 to 95. CDR1 and CDR2 from the germline V gene are SEHNR and FQNEAQ (reference sequence). The CDR3 consists of 16 residues. The ends were cut back, 5 bases at V and 7 bases at J, with 23 bases in the middle. Combining a sample-barcoded 5' primer with a J-beta primer mix, a second PCR ran for 7 to 11 cycles. One entry per CDR3 protein, called by TCRdb with MiXCR from the 5' RACE reads. Here the sample spans 1.5 million to 2 million distinct CDR3 sequences, about 28% being singletons.

The V gene is TRBV7-9, the J gene TRBJ1-2; the D is unclear. The sequence derives from a woman in her thirties in good health. Sequenced input: blood. The CDR3 here is CASSHMWYRGRFGYTF. The CDR3 nucleotides are TGTGCCAGCAGCCATATGTGGTATCGGGGTCGGTTTGGCTACACCTTC.